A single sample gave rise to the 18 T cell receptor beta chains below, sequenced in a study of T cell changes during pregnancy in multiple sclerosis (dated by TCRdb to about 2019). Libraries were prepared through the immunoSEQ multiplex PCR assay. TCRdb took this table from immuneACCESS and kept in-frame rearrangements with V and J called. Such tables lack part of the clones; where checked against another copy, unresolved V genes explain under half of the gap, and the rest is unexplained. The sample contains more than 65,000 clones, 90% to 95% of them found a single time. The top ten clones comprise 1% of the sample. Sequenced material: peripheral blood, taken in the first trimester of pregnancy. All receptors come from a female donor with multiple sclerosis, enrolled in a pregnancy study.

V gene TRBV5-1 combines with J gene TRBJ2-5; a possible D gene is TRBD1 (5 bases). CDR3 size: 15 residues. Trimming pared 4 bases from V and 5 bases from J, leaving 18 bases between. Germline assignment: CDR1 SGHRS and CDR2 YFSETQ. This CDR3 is CASSPRTGHGETQYF. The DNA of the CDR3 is TGCGCCAGCAGCCCCCGAACAGGACATGGGGAGACCCAGTACTTC.

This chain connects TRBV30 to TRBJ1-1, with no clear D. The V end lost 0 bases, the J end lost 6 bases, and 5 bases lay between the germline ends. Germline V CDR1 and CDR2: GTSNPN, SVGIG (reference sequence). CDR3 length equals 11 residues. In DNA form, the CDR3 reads TGTGCCTGGAGTGTACTGGCTGAAGCTTTCTTT. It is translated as CAWSVLAEAFF.

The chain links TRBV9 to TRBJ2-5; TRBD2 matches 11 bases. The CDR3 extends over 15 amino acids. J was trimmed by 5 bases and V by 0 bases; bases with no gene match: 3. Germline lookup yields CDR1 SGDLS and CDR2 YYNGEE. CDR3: CASSVGASGRETQYF. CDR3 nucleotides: TGTGCCAGCAGCGTAGGGGCTAGCGGGAGGGAGACCCAGTACTTC.

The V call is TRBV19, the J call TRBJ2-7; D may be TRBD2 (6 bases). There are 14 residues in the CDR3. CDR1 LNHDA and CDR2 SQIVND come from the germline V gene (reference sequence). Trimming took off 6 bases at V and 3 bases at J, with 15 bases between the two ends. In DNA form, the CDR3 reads TGTGCCAGTAGCTGGGGGGACGGGTTCTACGAGCAGTACTTC. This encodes CASSWGDGFYEQYF.

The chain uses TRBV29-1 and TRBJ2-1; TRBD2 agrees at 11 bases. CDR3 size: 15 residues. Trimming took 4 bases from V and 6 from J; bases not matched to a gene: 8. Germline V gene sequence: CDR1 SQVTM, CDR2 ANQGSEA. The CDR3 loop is CSVVTGTSGLNEQFF. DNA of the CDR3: TGCAGCGTTGTCACTGGGACTAGCGGACTCAATGAGCAGTTCTTC.

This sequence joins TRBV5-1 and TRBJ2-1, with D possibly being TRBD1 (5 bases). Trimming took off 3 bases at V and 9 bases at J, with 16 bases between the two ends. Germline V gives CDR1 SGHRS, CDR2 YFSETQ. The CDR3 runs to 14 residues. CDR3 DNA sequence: TGCGCCAGCAGCTATATGAAGGGGTTAGGTGAGCAGTTCTTC. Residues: CASSYMKGLGEQFF.

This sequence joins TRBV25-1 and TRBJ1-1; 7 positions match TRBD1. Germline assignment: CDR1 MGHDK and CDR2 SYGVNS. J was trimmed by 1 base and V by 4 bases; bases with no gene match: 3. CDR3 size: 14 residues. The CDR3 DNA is TGTGCCAGCAGTGCCCAGGGGGGGAACACTGAAGCTTTCTTT. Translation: CASSAQGGNTEAFF.

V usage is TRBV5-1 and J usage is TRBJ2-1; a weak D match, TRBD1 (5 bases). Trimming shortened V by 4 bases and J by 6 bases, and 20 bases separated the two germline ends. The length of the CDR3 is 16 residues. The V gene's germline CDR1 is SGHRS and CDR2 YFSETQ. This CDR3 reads CASSTQLGPRGNEQFF. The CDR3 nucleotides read TGCGCCAGCAGCACACAACTGGGCCCTAGGGGCAATGAGCAGTTCTTC. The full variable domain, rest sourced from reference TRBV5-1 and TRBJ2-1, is KAGVTQTPRYLIKTRGQQVTLSCSPISGHRSVSWYQQTPGQGLQFLFEYFSETQRNKGNFPGRFSGRQFSNSRSEMNVSTLELGDSALYLCASSTQLGPRGNEQFFGPGTRLTVL.

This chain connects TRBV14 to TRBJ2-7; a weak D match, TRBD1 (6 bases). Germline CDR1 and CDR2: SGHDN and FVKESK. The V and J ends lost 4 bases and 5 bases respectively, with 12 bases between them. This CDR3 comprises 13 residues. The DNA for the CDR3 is TGTGCCAGCAGCCGAACAGGGTACCACGAGCAGTACTTC. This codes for CASSRTGYHEQYF.

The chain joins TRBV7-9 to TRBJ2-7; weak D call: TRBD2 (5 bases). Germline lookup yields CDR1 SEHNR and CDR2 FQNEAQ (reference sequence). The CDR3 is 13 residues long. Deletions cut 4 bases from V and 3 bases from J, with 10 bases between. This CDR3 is CASSSSGSYEQYF. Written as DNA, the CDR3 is TGTGCCAGCAGCTCTAGTGGGAGCTACGAGCAGTACTTC.

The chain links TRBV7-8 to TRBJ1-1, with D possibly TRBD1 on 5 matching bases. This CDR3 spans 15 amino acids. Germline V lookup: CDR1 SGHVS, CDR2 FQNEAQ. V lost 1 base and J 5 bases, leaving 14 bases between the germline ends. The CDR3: CASSLGGGARTEAFF. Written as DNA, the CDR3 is TGTGCCAGCAGCTTAGGTGGAGGGGCACGAACTGAAGCTTTCTTT.

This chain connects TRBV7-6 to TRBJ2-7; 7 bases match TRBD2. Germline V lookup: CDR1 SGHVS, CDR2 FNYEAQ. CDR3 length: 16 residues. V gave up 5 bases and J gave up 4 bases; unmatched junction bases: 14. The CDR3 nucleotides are TGTGCCAGCAGCCGACGGTCTGGCGGGGGAGTTTACGAGCAGTACTTC. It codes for CASSRRSGGGVYEQYF.

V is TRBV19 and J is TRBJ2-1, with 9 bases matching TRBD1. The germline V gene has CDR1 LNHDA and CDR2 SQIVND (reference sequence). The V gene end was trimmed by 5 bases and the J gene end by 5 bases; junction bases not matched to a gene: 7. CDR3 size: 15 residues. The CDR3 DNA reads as TGTGCCAGTAGTCCCGGGACAGGGCGGAACAATGAGCAGTTCTTC. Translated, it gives CASSPGTGRNNEQFF.

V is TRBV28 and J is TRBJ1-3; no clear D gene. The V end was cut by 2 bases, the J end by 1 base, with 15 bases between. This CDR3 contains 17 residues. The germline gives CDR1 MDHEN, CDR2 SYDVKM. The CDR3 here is CASSLPPRGFSGNTIYF. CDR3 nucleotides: TGTGCCAGCAGTTTACCCCCCCGGGGATTTTCTGGAAACACCATATATTTT.

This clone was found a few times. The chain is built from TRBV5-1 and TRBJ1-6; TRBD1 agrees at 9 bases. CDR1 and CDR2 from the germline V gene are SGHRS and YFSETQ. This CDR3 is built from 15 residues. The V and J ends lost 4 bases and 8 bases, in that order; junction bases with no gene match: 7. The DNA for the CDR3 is TGCGCCAGCAGCCCGGGACAGGGCCTCCATTCACCCCTCCACTTT. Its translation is CASSPGQGLHSPLHF.

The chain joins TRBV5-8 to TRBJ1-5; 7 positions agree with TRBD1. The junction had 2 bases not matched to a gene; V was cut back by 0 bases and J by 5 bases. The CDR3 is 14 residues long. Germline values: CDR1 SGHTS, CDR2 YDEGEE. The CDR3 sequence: CASSLGGQYQPQHF. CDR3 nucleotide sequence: TGTGCCAGCAGCTTGGGGGGACAGTATCAGCCCCAGCATTTT.

This CDR3 reads CASSQIAGGETQYF. DNA of the CDR3: TGTGCCAGCAGCCAAATAGCGGGGGGGGAGACCCAGTACTTC. This sequence joins TRBV4-2 and TRBJ2-5; TRBD2 aligns across 11 bases. Germline values: CDR1 LGHNA, CDR2 YNFKEQ. After removal of 2 bases from V and 5 bases from J, the junction contained 1 base not matched to a gene. The CDR3 contains 14 residues.

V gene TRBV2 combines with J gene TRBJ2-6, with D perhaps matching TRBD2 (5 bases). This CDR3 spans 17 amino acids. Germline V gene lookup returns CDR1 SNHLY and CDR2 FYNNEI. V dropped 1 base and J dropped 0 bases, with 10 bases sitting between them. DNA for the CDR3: TGTGCCAGCAGTGAAGGGGTCCGGGGCTCTGGGGCCAACGTCCTGACTTTC. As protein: CASSEGVRGSGANVLTF.